This entry features one T cell receptor (beta chain) sequence. The target of this receptor is not known. Base qualities are missing; no much larger clone stands one base away. The sample is drawn from a study of blood T cells in healthy people across ages (dated by TCRdb to 2013 to 2016). In the study overall: In model experiments, template switching captured about one uniquely barcoded TCR beta cDNA molecule for every two T cells. To track age-related changes in TCR beta repertoire diversity, the study relied on deep sequencing normalized with unique cDNA molecular identifiers. The donors were divided into four age groups: young (average approximately 16 years), middle-aged (about 40), aged (about 62) and long-lived (nearly 85). For two donors (one aged 18 to 29 and one aged 80 or older), the study analyzed two additional independent replicas of 1 million unique cDNA reads from the same blood draw. To avoid experimental bias, donors of different ages were randomly spread across the sequencing lanes.

Library preparation employed 5' RACE. Sequencing used an Illumina HiSeq 2500. A second 7 to 11 cycle PCR used a sample-barcoded 5' primer and a J-beta primer mix. A template-switch 5' adaptor carrying 12 random nucleotides introduced a unique molecular identifier onto each TCR beta cDNA molecule. Each sample yielded at least 2.5 million CDR3-containing paired-end reads. First-strand cDNA synthesis was performed from all RNA using the Mint cDNA synthesis kit, with priming by a TRBC-specific oligonucleotide. After uracil-DNA glycosylase treatment, a first 18-cycle PCR used universal primers M1SS and BC2_uni_R on all cDNA. The source study handled its data this way. Normalization of each sample was performed by random selection of 1 million high-quality reads, each carrying a distinct molecular identifier. Reads sharing molecular identifiers were discarded rather than binned into consensus sequences. CDR3 identification, clonotype clustering and error correction used MiTCR with a Q25 quality threshold and the strictest error-elimination algorithm. A nonparametric unseen species model using Euler transformation provided a lower-bound estimate of total TCR beta diversity. The public reads were reprocessed in TCRdb via fastp at Q25 and MiXCR, keeping in-frame beta chains. One record per CDR3 amino acid sequence lists the most common genes and DNA. The V and J calls follow TCRdb's processing rather than the paper's. The sample data list approximately 600,000 distinct CDR3 sequences, and about 54% of these were observed just once. The ten largest clones represent over 30% of the sample.

CDR1 LNHDA and CDR2 SQIVND are derived from the germline V gene (reference sequence). Germline trimming amounts to 3 bases on V and 4 bases on J, with 1 as the count of junction bases outside the gene matches. The CDR3, from cysteine to phenylalanine, totals 14 residues. The entry retains the CDR3 DNA only, 42 bases that are in frame from base 1. Systemically healthy Caucasian individuals from Russia, approximately 39 in total and aged roughly 6 to 100 years, were included as donors. About 9.8 milliliters of peripheral blood were drawn from each donor into EDTA-treated Vacutainer tubes. Ficoll-Paque density-gradient centrifugation was used to isolate PBMCs, with at least 6.5 million per sample. Trizol reagent was used to extract total RNA from the PBMCs, yielding at least 6 micrograms per sample. The percentages of naive CD45RAhigh/CD27high T cells were determined by flow cytometry on a PBMC aliquot from every donor.

What the authors observed across the whole study: Total diversity estimates from one million sequenced T cells were considered lower bounds and underestimates. Because the CMV infection status of the donors was unknown, age-related changes in expanded clonotypes may potentially have been confounded. The percentage of naive T cells measured by flow cytometry correlated strongly with observed TCR beta diversity. The long-lived group showed more naive CD4+ T cells, fewer expanded clones and increased TCR diversity than the aged group, suggesting age selection. Since profiling was done on bulk unsorted PBMCs, naive and antigen-experienced compartments could not be conclusively compared. As age increased, observed TCR beta diversity per million T cells dropped in a roughly linear way, and a significant reduction was already evident by age approximately 40.

The receptor was derived from a man aged 55 to 70 in good health. The chain joins TRBV19 to TRBJ2-1, and 9 junctional nucleotides match TRBD2. The sequenced sample was blood. CDR3 reads: CASSILAGYNEQFF. The sequenced DNA: TGTGCCAGTAGTATCCTAGCGGGATACAATGAGCAGTTCTTC. Full variable domain (CDR3 extended with the reference TRBV19 and TRBJ2-1 proteins): DGGITQSPKYLFRKEGQNVTLSCEQNLNHDAMYWYRQDPGQGLRLIYYSQIVNDFQKGDIAEGYSVSREKKESFPLTVTSAQKNPTAFYLCASSILAGYNEQFFGPGTRLTVL.